The rows below give T cell receptor beta chains drawn from one sample of a study of CD8 T cells in Susac syndrome. TCRdb independently ran MiXCR on the immunoSEQ multiplex PCR reads; one entry per CDR3 protein. This sample has 120,000 or so distinct CDR3 sequences, with around 94% found just once. The sample comprised CD8+ T cells from PBMCs. Receptors were obtained from a human donor with Susac syndrome. The CDR3 runs from the conserved cysteine through the conserved F or W.

cdr3_aa | v_call
CASSQEGGYEQFF | TRBV4-1
CASSFPQGGAGELFF | TRBV12-3/TRBV12-4
CASSLGGADHYNEQFF | TRBV5-6
CASSQEGWSYNEQFF | TRBV4-3
CASRGLEAFF | TRBV27
CASSQGRAGIGEQYF | TRBV4-1
CAWDPGRSYEQYF | TRBV30
CAWSTGRGTGELFF | TRBV30
CASSLADTQYF | TRBV12-3/TRBV12-4
CASTNPRDRGYGYTF | TRBV12-3/TRBV12-4
CASRPQGADTGELFF | TRBV7-9
CSARQGGAADTQYF | TRBV20-1
CASSERENTEAFF | TRBV6-4
CASSLGATSTDTQYF | TRBV28
CASSLGQGADYGYTF | TRBV28
CASSLSYGTYEQYF | TRBV5-1
CASSQYTERITDTQYF | TRBV4-3
CASNPTGNTEAFF | TRBV6-5
CASSWHRDNEQFF | TRBV7-6
CASSNNMDSSSNSPLHF | TRBV2
CASSPWDTQQFGYGYTF | TRBV9
CASSPGTGSPEQYF | TRBV4-3
CAWNQGAPEAFF | TRBV30
CASSYSDNTEAFF | TRBV6-5
CASSPSQGNYGYTF | TRBV4-1
CASGLALGGLPTMLEQFF | TRBV12-5
CASSPVDAGVPAGANVLTF | TRBV4-3
CASAWLAGGTYEQYF | TRBV5-1
CASSESALQFF | TRBV25-1
CASSVDGGSGETQYF | TRBV9
CSARGDYNNEQFF | TRBV20-1
CSARGDRGIDEQFF | TRBV20-1
CASAKGTGYEQYF | TRBV25-1
CAWKGLAGKQFF | TRBV30
CASSVGGYEQYF | TRBV9
CASSVNPDRSEAFF | TRBV9
CASSETGGPYGYTF | TRBV2
CASSFGVVGIGGNYGYTF | TRBV5-1
CASSEEPGQGGSPLHF | TRBV6-1
CSARAGRGFYEQYF | TRBV20-1
CASTAGQGDEQFF | TRBV28
CASSSRTVDTGELFF | TRBV5-1
CASSGGVGAGEQFF | TRBV6-4
CASSTLAGDTYEQYF | TRBV19
CASSHVDSNQPQHF | TRBV3-1
CAWSQTWGDGYTF | TRBV30
CAWSTPGRSSYEQYF | TRBV30
CASSQDLTGYGYTF | TRBV3-1
CASSEALGYEQYF | TRBV28
CASSDGTFIEQYF | TRBV6-5
CSARGPRTDTQYF | TRBV20-1